The sequence of this T cell receptor (beta chain) was determined in a study of blood T cell repertoires in COVID-19. On the study more broadly: From the United States, Italy and Spain came samples of acute and convalescent COVID-19. Sources were T cells, B-cell-depleted T cells, or PBMCs; the material itself was cDNA or gDNA.

CDR3 length equals 16 residues. Between the trimmed V and J ends, which lost 5 bases and 0 bases, there was a span of 16 bases. CDR1 is MNHEY and CDR2 is SMNVEV in the germline V gene (reference sequence). Original methodology: Reference gene primer amplification yielded estimated nucleated cell counts. Clones were sequenced by immunoSEQ multiplex PCR, and TCRdb holds only the in-frame ones, with some missing. V and J calls and clone size are those listed in that table; D and trimming were worked out from the DNA. The sample consists of about 140,000 clones, around 83% of them appearing once. This receptor was taken from a human donor in a cohort sampled during active COVID-19. Sequencing was carried out using peripheral blood. The rearrangement uses TRBV27 and TRBJ1-1; D is uncertain. DNA for the CDR3: TGTGCCAGCAGTCCCTGGAGGGATGGGATGAACACTGAAGCTTTCTTT. Encoded protein: CASSPWRDGMNTEAFF.